This TCR beta chain is drawn from a study of monozygotic twins with inflammatory bowel disease (dated by TCRdb to about 2019). Regarding the study in general: The complete study included about 30 monozygotic twin pairs: 19 IBD-discordant Danish pairs and nine German pairs, of which four were IBD-concordant and five were IBD-discordant. Disease-associated traits were sought mainly through comparisons between IBD patients and their genetically identical healthy co-twins within discordant pairs. Each individual had, on average, about 151 000 unique TCRalpha sequences and 181 000 unique TCRbeta sequences available for analysis. What the authors observed across the whole study: Compared with healthy twins, IBD patients shared fewer clonotypes with other individuals, and the difference was most pronounced in patients with signs of disease activity. A decrease in TCRbeta repertoire diversity, as measured by inverse Simpson index, was observed in IBD patients compared with their healthy co-twins. The results gave no support for a single strong signal or clonotype linked to IBD. Because patients were on differing immunosuppressive treatments, the repertoires may have picked up extra background noise and inter-individual variability. Repertoire similarity did not differ between concordant and discordant twins, which could be due to limited statistical power. Distinction between different T cell subtypes could not be achieved in the analysis.

Library generation was performed with 5' RACE. Each TCR library was prepared from around 3,200 ng of total RNA. For each sample, cDNA was synthesized in eight separate reactions using SMARTScribe reverse transcriptase. Unique molecular identifiers containing a 6-nucleotide sample barcode were introduced through template switching during cDNA synthesis. Two nested PCRs of about 17 and 10 cycles amplified the TCRalpha and TCRbeta cDNA, and bead purification followed each PCR. Before amplification, cDNA was treated with uracil DNA-glycosylase and purified using the QIAquick PCR purification kit. In the second PCR, Illumina TruSeq-compatible adapters and sample-specific barcodes were added. Library quality and concentration were checked on TapeStation and Qubit, and libraries were pooled at approximately 4.7 ng each. Pooled libraries were sequenced on an Illumina HiSeq2500 single-index Rapid Run with 2 x 100 bp reads and custom sequencing primers. The source study handled its data this way. MiGEC version 1.2.6 was used for UMI-based consensus assembly to correct PCR and sequencing errors. MiXCR version 2.1.1 was used to carry out V(D)J alignment, clonotype assembly and CDR3 extraction. Normalisation of gene usage, clonotype sharing and MAIT/NKT TCR abundance was achieved by analysing the top 1000, 10 000 and 20 000 clonotypes per sample. After downsampling to 27 000 UMIs, diversity was calculated as the inverse Simpson index using the vegan R package. Statistical testing used paired Mann-Whitney U tests on the discordant twin pairs and applied Benjamini-Hochberg correction for multiple testing. The reads, reprocessed by TCRdb, yield one row per CDR3 protein sequence and no DNA. TCRdb assigned the V and J calls; the authors' analysis was not used. The table for this sample records 400,000 or so distinct CDR3 sequences. The ten largest clones represent roughly 2.3% of the sample.

Its CDR3 holds 17 amino acids, cysteine through phenylalanine. The record lacks a DNA sequence. The germline V gene (reference sequence) gives CDR1 as DFQATT and CDR2 as SNEGSKA. From each donor, a roughly 2.5 ml peripheral blood sample was drawn into PAXgene tubes and stored at -80 degrees C. Without any T cell sorting, total RNA was extracted from whole blood using the PAXgene blood miRNA kit on an automated QIAcube. Peripheral blood from monozygotic twin pairs, either concordant or discordant for inflammatory bowel disease, underwent deep TCRalpha and TCRbeta repertoire profiling that used unique molecular barcoding. Smoking habits were recorded for all twin pairs, and individuals were classified as current, former or never smokers. A note on this clonotype: Its binding antigen is unknown.

The sequencing sample was made of blood. The TCR comes from a human donor with ulcerative colitis or Crohn's disease, or a healthy co-twin of an affected twin (not recorded which). The sequence is built from TRBV20-1 and TRBJ2-3; TCRdb lists TRBD2, though no DNA is available to test this call. CDR3 region: CSARDRGLAGSSDTQYF.